A single sample gave rise to the 4 T cell receptor beta chains below, sequenced in a study of blood T cell repertoires in COVID-19. Sequenced by immunoSEQ multiplex PCR; TCRdb stores in-frame clones only, minus some. The sample has under 200,000 clones, approximately 80% seen once; the top ten hold 8% to 9.5%. Sequencing used peripheral blood. These receptor sequences come from a woman of 80 years or more with active or convalescent COVID-19.

The chain uses TRBV24-1 and TRBJ2-1, with D possibly matching TRBD2 (5 bases). V lost 1 base and J lost 12, with 12 bases in between. The CDR3 is 13 residues long. Germline assignment: CDR1 KGHDR and CDR2 SFDVKD. The CDR3 region is CATSDFGAAGQFF. In nucleotides, the CDR3 is TGTGCCACCAGTGATTTTGGAGCCGCGGGGCAGTTCTTC.

This chain uses TRBV9 with TRBJ1-6; maybe TRBD1 (5 bases). V was trimmed by 1 base and J by 7 bases, leaving 9 bases between them. Germline lookup yields CDR1 SGDLS and CDR2 YYNGEE. The CDR3 is 14 amino acids. The CDR3 bases are TGTGCCAGCAGCGTATTGGGGGGGAATTCACCCCTCCACTTT. Amino acids: CASSVLGGNSPLHF. The whole variable domain, remainder taken from reference TRBV9 and TRBJ1-6, is DSGVTQTPKHLITATGQRVTLRCSPRSGDLSVYWYQQSLDQGLQFLIQYYNGEERAKGNILERFSAQQFPDLHSELNLSSLELGDSALYFCASSVLGGNSPLHFGNGTRLTVT.

The rearrangement uses TRBV19 and TRBJ1-2; TRBD1 matches at 7 bases. Germline V gene sequence: CDR1 LNHDA, CDR2 SQIVND (reference sequence). V was clipped by 7 bases and J by 1 base; unmatched bases: 12. The CDR3 covers 16 residues. The CDR3 bases are TGTGCCAGTACCGAAGTATTGGGACAGCTTAACTATGGCTACACCTTC. Protein sequence: CASTEVLGQLNYGYTF.

This clone was counted between two and nine times. V is TRBV5-7 and J is TRBJ1-1, with D uncertain. TRBV5-7 is an ORF; its function is uncertain. CDR3 length: 14 amino acids. Trimming took 4 bases from V and 0 from J, leaving 10 bases between them. The CDR3: CASSEGRVNTEAFF. The CDR3 region has the DNA TGTGCCAGCAGCGAGGGCAGAGTGAACACTGAAGCTTTCTTT.